The rows below give T cell receptor beta chains drawn from one sample of a study of OX40 agonist ivuxolimab in advanced cancers. Using immunoSEQ multiplex PCR, the repertoire was profiled, and TCRdb retains in-frame clones only, with some absent. This sample has some 47,000 clones, with around 79% found just once. The sequencing here drew on CD4+ or CD8+ T cells sorted from blood, taken in a trial of the OX40 agonist ivuxolimab. These receptors were taken from an adult with an advanced solid tumor such as melanoma, head and neck, liver or kidney cancer. CDR3s include the opening cysteine and the closing phenylalanine or tryptophan. The D gene is left open where the match is weak. Only part of the rows carry a size: once, few, many, or a class if the clone is expanded.

D gene: TRBD2; CDR3 length: 15; J gene: TRBJ2-3; clone size: NA; V gene: TRBV2; CDR3 protein: CASSEGGGPADTQYF; CDR3 DNA: TGTGCCAGCAGTGAAGGCGGGGGGCCGGCAGATACGCAGTATTTT
D gene: NA; CDR3 length: 13; J gene: TRBJ1-2; clone size: NA; V gene: TRBV7-8; CDR3 protein: CASSLGIQNGYTF; CDR3 DNA: TGTGCCAGCAGCCTGGGGATTCAGAATGGCTACACCTTC
D gene: NA; CDR3 length: 14; J gene: TRBJ1-1; clone size: NA; V gene: TRBV10-3; CDR3 protein: CAISGAGMNTEAFF; CDR3 DNA: TGTGCCATCAGTGGGGCAGGCATGAACACTGAAGCTTTCTTT
D gene: NA; CDR3 length: 14; J gene: TRBJ2-3; clone size: NA; V gene: TRBV7-2; CDR3 protein: CASSLRWGTDTQYF; CDR3 DNA: TGTGCCAGCAGCTTGAGGTGGGGTACAGATACGCAGTATTTT
D gene: NA; CDR3 length: 12; J gene: TRBJ1-2; clone size: few; V gene: TRBV25-1; CDR3 protein: CASSENPGGYTF; CDR3 DNA: TGTGCCAGCAGTGAGAACCCTGGGGGCTACACCTTC
D gene: NA; CDR3 length: 13; J gene: TRBJ1-4; clone size: NA; V gene: TRBV25-1; CDR3 protein: CASSEPSGEKLFF; CDR3 DNA: TGTGCCAGCAGTGAACCATCGGGGGAAAAACTGTTTTTT
D gene: TRBD1; CDR3 length: 16; J gene: TRBJ1-6; clone size: NA; V gene: TRBV12-5; CDR3 protein: CASGLGGQKINSPLHF; CDR3 DNA: TGTGCTAGTGGTTTGGGGGGACAGAAAATAAATTCACCCCTCCACTTT
D gene: NA; CDR3 length: 14; J gene: TRBJ1-4; clone size: NA; V gene: TRBV4-1; CDR3 protein: CASSQDRASGKLFF; CDR3 DNA: TGCGCCAGCAGCCAAGATCGGGCAAGTGGAAAACTGTTTTTT
D gene: NA; CDR3 length: 17; J gene: TRBJ2-6; clone size: NA; V gene: TRBV5-1; CDR3 protein: CASTSEGAFTGANVLTF; CDR3 DNA: TGCGCCAGCACCTCGGAGGGGGCATTTACTGGGGCCAACGTCCTGACTTTC
D gene: NA; CDR3 length: 11; J gene: TRBJ1-2; clone size: NA; V gene: TRBV30; CDR3 protein: CAWMSNYGYTF; CDR3 DNA: TGTGCCTGGATGAGTAACTATGGCTACACCTTC
D gene: NA; CDR3 length: 14; J gene: TRBJ1-4; clone size: NA; V gene: TRBV9; CDR3 protein: CASSPRRMNEKLFF; CDR3 DNA: TGTGCCAGCAGCCCTCGCAGGATGAATGAAAAACTGTTTTTT
D gene: TRBD1; CDR3 length: 19; J gene: TRBJ2-2; clone size: NA; V gene: TRBV30; CDR3 protein: CAWSSFDGTTGGNTGELFF; CDR3 DNA: TGTGCCTGGAGTTCGTTTGATGGGACGACAGGGGGGAACACCGGGGAGCTGTTTTTT
D gene: NA; CDR3 length: 14; J gene: TRBJ1-4; clone size: NA; V gene: TRBV7-9; CDR3 protein: CASSLGQGREKLFF; CDR3 DNA: TGTGCCAGCAGCTTGGGGCAGGGGAGAGAAAAACTGTTTTTT
D gene: NA; CDR3 length: 16; J gene: TRBJ2-1; clone size: NA; V gene: TRBV9; CDR3 protein: CASSGRTGSFNNEQFF; CDR3 DNA: TGTGCCAGCAGCGGAAGGACCGGGAGCTTTAACAATGAGCAGTTCTTC
D gene: TRBD1; CDR3 length: 13; J gene: TRBJ1-1; clone size: NA; V gene: TRBV19; CDR3 protein: CASRGGVGTEAFF; CDR3 DNA: TGTGCCAGTAGAGGGGGCGTTGGGACTGAAGCTTTCTTT
D gene: NA; CDR3 length: 14; J gene: TRBJ2-2; clone size: NA; V gene: TRBV9; CDR3 protein: CASSTLSGTGELFF; CDR3 DNA: TGTGCCAGCAGCACCCTGAGCGGCACCGGGGAGCTGTTTTTT
D gene: NA; CDR3 length: 15; J gene: TRBJ1-2; clone size: NA; V gene: TRBV4-3; CDR3 protein: CASSQAAGGNYGYTF; CDR3 DNA: TGCGCCAGCAGCCAAGCGGCGGGAGGAAACTATGGCTACACCTTC
D gene: NA; CDR3 length: 13; J gene: TRBJ1-5; clone size: NA; V gene: TRBV23-1; CDR3 protein: CASSQHRIKPQHF; CDR3 DNA: TGCGCCAGCAGTCAACACAGGATAAAGCCCCAGCATTTT
D gene: NA; CDR3 length: 15; J gene: TRBJ1-5; clone size: NA; V gene: TRBV5-8; CDR3 protein: CASSLRPARNQPQHF; CDR3 DNA: TGTGCCAGCAGCTTGCGTCCAGCGCGCAATCAGCCCCAGCATTTT
D gene: NA; CDR3 length: 11; J gene: TRBJ1-2; clone size: NA; V gene: TRBV29-1; CDR3 protein: CSQRGEHGYTF; CDR3 DNA: TGCAGCCAGCGGGGGGAACATGGCTACACCTTC
D gene: NA; CDR3 length: 16; J gene: TRBJ1-1; clone size: once; V gene: TRBV6-5; CDR3 protein: CASSYTARRGETEAFF; CDR3 DNA: TGTGCCAGCAGTTACACCGCTAGAAGGGGCGAGACTGAAGCTTTCTTT
D gene: NA; CDR3 length: 13; J gene: TRBJ1-6; clone size: NA; V gene: TRBV27; CDR3 protein: CASSPGNISPLHF; CDR3 DNA: TGTGCCAGCAGTCCGGGTAATATTTCACCCCTCCACTTT
D gene: TRBD1; CDR3 length: 16; J gene: TRBJ2-5; clone size: NA; V gene: TRBV7-8; CDR3 protein: CASSLDRTGAGETQYF; CDR3 DNA: TGTGCCAGCAGCTTAGACCGGACAGGGGCGGGAGAGACCCAGTACTTC
D gene: TRBD1; CDR3 length: 13; J gene: TRBJ2-7; clone size: few; V gene: TRBV28; CDR3 protein: CASSVGGLREQYF; CDR3 DNA: TGTGCCAGCAGCGTAGGGGGCCTAAGGGAGCAGTACTTC
D gene: NA; CDR3 length: 11; J gene: TRBJ1-1; clone size: NA; V gene: TRBV20-1; CDR3 protein: CSLLPSYIAFF; CDR3 DNA: TGCAGTTTGCTCCCTTCCTACATTGCTTTCTTT
D gene: NA; CDR3 length: 15; J gene: TRBJ2-1; clone size: NA; V gene: TRBV18; CDR3 protein: CASSPRQIEQGEQFF; CDR3 DNA: TGTGCCAGCTCCCCCCGTCAGATTGAGCAGGGTGAGCAGTTCTTC
D gene: NA; CDR3 length: 14; J gene: TRBJ2-1; clone size: NA; V gene: TRBV7-3; CDR3 protein: CASSFVRGGNEQFF; CDR3 DNA: TGTGCCAGCAGCTTCGTCAGGGGTGGGAATGAGCAGTTCTTC
D gene: TRBD2; CDR3 length: 17; J gene: TRBJ2-3; clone size: NA; V gene: TRBV30; CDR3 protein: CAWSVAELARGADTQYF; CDR3 DNA: TGTGCCTGGAGTGTAGCCGAACTAGCGCGAGGGGCAGATACGCAGTATTTT
D gene: TRBD2; CDR3 length: 15; J gene: TRBJ2-1; clone size: NA; V gene: TRBV10-2; CDR3 protein: CASRLLAASYNEQFF; CDR3 DNA: TGCGCCAGCAGGCTACTAGCGGCCTCCTACAATGAGCAGTTCTTC
D gene: NA; CDR3 length: 18; J gene: TRBJ2-1; clone size: NA; V gene: TRBV18; CDR3 protein: CASSPKGLSGLSYNEQFF; CDR3 DNA: TGTGCCAGCTCACCAAAGGGGTTGTCAGGGTTATCCTACAATGAGCAGTTCTTC
D gene: TRBD1; CDR3 length: 16; J gene: TRBJ2-1; clone size: NA; V gene: TRBV9; CDR3 protein: CASSESLGQGYNEQFF; CDR3 DNA: TGTGCCAGCAGCGAGAGCCTTGGACAGGGGTACAATGAGCAGTTCTTC
D gene: NA; CDR3 length: 14; J gene: TRBJ2-1; clone size: few; V gene: TRBV15; CDR3 protein: CATRIDLPNNEQFF; CDR3 DNA: TGTGCCACCAGAATCGACCTTCCCAACAATGAGCAGTTCTTC
D gene: NA; CDR3 length: 14; J gene: TRBJ1-6; clone size: NA; V gene: TRBV6-6; CDR3 protein: CASSSNQRHSPLHF; CDR3 DNA: TGTGCCAGCAGTTCGAACCAAAGACATTCACCCCTCCACTTT
D gene: NA; CDR3 length: 15; J gene: TRBJ2-1; clone size: few; V gene: TRBV6-6; CDR3 protein: CASRSQGQSYNEQFF; CDR3 DNA: TGTGCCAGCAGATCTCAGGGGCAGTCCTACAATGAGCAGTTCTTC
D gene: NA; CDR3 length: 15; J gene: TRBJ2-3; clone size: NA; V gene: TRBV7-8; CDR3 protein: CASSLGFRDRDTQYF; CDR3 DNA: TGTGCCAGCAGCTTAGGGTTTAGGGATCGAGATACGCAGTATTTT
D gene: NA; CDR3 length: 16; J gene: TRBJ2-3; clone size: NA; V gene: TRBV9; CDR3 protein: CASSAPSLLSTDTQYF; CDR3 DNA: TGTGCCAGCAGCGCCCCTAGTCTACTTAGCACAGATACGCAGTATTTT
D gene: NA; CDR3 length: 13; J gene: TRBJ1-2; clone size: NA; V gene: TRBV25-1; CDR3 protein: CASTAQGNYGYTF; CDR3 DNA: TGTGCCAGCACGGCGCAGGGTAACTATGGCTACACCTTC
D gene: TRBD1; CDR3 length: 15; J gene: TRBJ2-3; clone size: NA; V gene: TRBV7-9; CDR3 protein: CASSPGQAIRDTQYF; CDR3 DNA: TGTGCCAGCAGCCCGGGACAGGCAATAAGGGATACGCAGTATTTT
D gene: NA; CDR3 length: 16; J gene: TRBJ1-3; clone size: NA; V gene: TRBV10-3; CDR3 protein: CAIRASVESSGNTIYF; CDR3 DNA: TGTGCCATCAGGGCCTCGGTGGAAAGCTCTGGAAACACCATATATTTT
D gene: TRBD2; CDR3 length: 15; J gene: TRBJ2-7; clone size: once; V gene: TRBV9; CDR3 protein: CASSVGLAHPYEQYF; CDR3 DNA: TGTGCCAGCAGCGTAGGACTAGCTCATCCCTACGAGCAGTACTTC
D gene: TRBD2; CDR3 length: 13; J gene: TRBJ2-5; clone size: few; V gene: TRBV7-9; CDR3 protein: CASLGGTRETQYF; CDR3 DNA: TGTGCCAGCTTAGGAGGGACTAGGGAGACCCAGTACTTC
D gene: NA; CDR3 length: 13; J gene: TRBJ1-2; clone size: NA; V gene: TRBV30; CDR3 protein: CAWRPGWSEGYTF; CDR3 DNA: TGTGCCTGGAGGCCAGGGTGGTCGGAGGGCTACACCTTC
D gene: NA; CDR3 length: 15; J gene: TRBJ2-3; clone size: NA; V gene: TRBV18; CDR3 protein: CASSPGSTSTDTQYF; CDR3 DNA: TGTGCCAGCTCACCCGGCAGTACTAGCACAGATACGCAGTATTTT
D gene: TRBD1; CDR3 length: 15; J gene: TRBJ1-3; clone size: NA; V gene: TRBV9; CDR3 protein: CASSVTGGSGNTIYF; CDR3 DNA: TGTGCCAGCAGCGTAACAGGGGGCTCTGGAAACACCATATATTTT
D gene: NA; CDR3 length: 12; J gene: TRBJ2-7; clone size: NA; V gene: TRBV28; CDR3 protein: CASSFPDGEQYF; CDR3 DNA: TGTGCCAGCAGTTTCCCCGATGGGGAGCAGTACTTC
D gene: NA; CDR3 length: 12; J gene: TRBJ2-1; clone size: NA; V gene: TRBV7-9; CDR3 protein: CASSLDFGEQFF; CDR3 DNA: TGTGCCAGCAGCTTAGACTTTGGGGAGCAGTTCTTC
D gene: TRBD1; CDR3 length: 14; J gene: TRBJ2-3; clone size: once; V gene: TRBV2; CDR3 protein: CASRKDRGLDTQYF; CDR3 DNA: TGTGCCAGCAGAAAGGACAGGGGGCTGGATACGCAGTATTTT
D gene: NA; CDR3 length: 13; J gene: TRBJ1-1; clone size: NA; V gene: TRBV2; CDR3 protein: CASSVTLHDEAFF; CDR3 DNA: TGTGCCAGCAGTGTAACGTTACATGATGAAGCTTTCTTT
D gene: NA; CDR3 length: 16; J gene: TRBJ2-4; clone size: NA; V gene: TRBV19; CDR3 protein: CASSFRGEGGINIQYF; CDR3 DNA: TGTGCCAGTAGTTTTAGAGGGGAAGGAGGGATAAACATTCAGTACTTC
D gene: NA; CDR3 length: 14; J gene: TRBJ2-7; clone size: NA; V gene: TRBV6-5; CDR3 protein: CASSWGAASYEQYF; CDR3 DNA: TGTGCCAGCAGTTGGGGGGCCGCCTCCTACGAGCAGTACTTC
D gene: NA; CDR3 length: 13; J gene: TRBJ2-3; clone size: NA; V gene: TRBV19; CDR3 protein: CASSTSPTDTQYF; CDR3 DNA: TGTGCCAGTAGTACTAGTCCGACAGATACGCAGTATTTT
D gene: TRBD1; CDR3 length: 13; J gene: TRBJ2-5; clone size: NA; V gene: TRBV19; CDR3 protein: CASSSTGGQTQYF; CDR3 DNA: TGTGCCAGTAGTTCAACAGGGGGGCAGACCCAGTACTTC
D gene: NA; CDR3 length: 13; J gene: TRBJ1-1; clone size: NA; V gene: TRBV10-3; CDR3 protein: CATLGHSNTEAFF; CDR3 DNA: TGTGCCACTTTGGGACACTCGAACACTGAAGCTTTCTTT
D gene: NA; CDR3 length: 13; J gene: TRBJ1-2; clone size: few; V gene: TRBV28; CDR3 protein: CASSLADNYGYTF; CDR3 DNA: TGTGCCAGCAGTTTAGCAGATAACTATGGCTACACCTTC
D gene: NA; CDR3 length: 13; J gene: TRBJ2-1; clone size: NA; V gene: TRBV2; CDR3 protein: CASNGGVRNEQFF; CDR3 DNA: TGTGCCAGCAATGGGGGAGTGCGCAATGAGCAGTTCTTC